Presented here are 22 T cell receptor beta chains from one specimen sequenced in a study of shared clonotypes between healthy human individuals. Naive CD8 cells comprised CD45RO-negative, CCR7-positively selected cells, excluding terminally differentiated effector memory CD45RA+ cells. TCRdb keeps only in-frame clones here, not all; method: immunoSEQ multiplex PCR. The table lists 1.5 million to 2.5 million clones, roughly 94% of them singletons. Sample: naive CD8+ T cells sorted from blood. Receptors were obtained from a man younger than 35 in good health.

This clone showed up just once. This chain connects TRBV28 to TRBJ2-7; 10 positions agree with TRBD2. CDR1 and CDR2 from the germline V gene are MDHEN and SYDVKM. With V trimmed by 6 bases and J by 1 base, 6 bases remained unmatched. This CDR3 is built from 15 residues. CDR3 loop: CASRPLAGVSYEQYF. CDR3 in DNA: TGTGCCAGCAGACCCCTAGCGGGGGTGTCCTACGAGCAGTACTTC.

This chain uses TRBV10-3 with TRBJ2-7, with D possibly matching TRBD2 (5 bases). Germline V CDR1 and CDR2: ENHRY, SYGVKD. The CDR3 extends over 12 amino acids. V was shortened by 3 bases and J by 4 bases, with 7 bases between the two germline ends. The CDR3 region has the DNA TGTGCCATCAGTGAACGGAGGTACGAGCAGTACTTC. It is translated as CAISERRYEQYF.

On this clone: Within the sample, other DNA sequences also encode this same CDR3. This chain connects TRBV29-1 to TRBJ2-1; no reliable D call. Trimming pared 6 bases from V and 4 bases from J, leaving 7 bases between. Germline CDR1 reads SQVTM; CDR2 reads ANQGSEA. CDR3 length equals 11 residues. The CDR3 nucleotides read TGCAGCGTAAACAGTTACAATGAGCAGTTCTTC. This codes for CSVNSYNEQFF.

The rearrangement joins TRBV6-5 to TRBJ2-5, with 8 nucleotides matching TRBD1. The J call may be faulty, since TRBJ2-7 better matches the DNA end. This CDR3 region has 13 residues. Looked up from germline, CDR1 is MNHEY and CDR2 is SVGAGI. CDR3 bases: TGTGCCAGGCCGGGACAGGCTTTCTGCGAGCAGTACTTC. Its protein product is CARPGQAFCEQYF.

The chain links TRBV6-5 to TRBJ1-1; D is unresolved. Germline CDR1 MNHEY, CDR2 SVGAGI. V gave up 2 bases and J gave up 1 base, with 11 bases separating them. The CDR3 spans 15 residues. The CDR3: CASSYGIQANTEAFF. For the CDR3, the DNA is TGTGCCAGCAGTTACGGGATTCAGGCGAACACTGAAGCTTTCTTT.

The J gene is TRBJ2-7, the V gene TRBV4-1; TRBD1 agrees at 9 bases. This CDR3 has 16 residues. Per the germline V gene, CDR1 is MGHRA and CDR2 is YSYEKL. V was pared by 3 bases and J by 0 bases, with 6 bases of the junction left unmatched. In DNA form, the CDR3 reads TGCGCCAGCAGCCACTTCGGGACAGGGAGCTCCTACGAGCAGTACTTC. This gives the protein CASSHFGTGSSYEQYF.

The chain carries TRBV9 and TRBJ1-6, with 9 bases matching TRBD1. This CDR3 is 15 amino acids long. Germline V gene lookup returns CDR1 SGDLS and CDR2 YYNGEE. V lost 0 bases and J lost 11; bases outside the gene matches: 6. CDR3: CASSVEGQGSTPLHF. CDR3 sequence (DNA): TGTGCCAGCAGCGTAGAGGGACAGGGCTCCACACCCCTCCACTTT.

The chain joins TRBV4-1 to TRBJ2-1; D is ambiguous. The germline V and J ends were trimmed by 0 bases and 8 bases, with 14 bases remaining between them. Per the germline V gene, CDR1 is MGHRA and CDR2 is YSYEKL. CDR3 length equals 15 residues. CDR3 sequence reads: CASSQDFTGHYEQFF. CDR3 coding DNA: TGCGCCAGCAGCCAAGATTTTACGGGTCACTATGAGCAGTTCTTC.

The chain links TRBV6-5 to TRBJ2-2; D not certain. The length of the CDR3 is 15 residues. Germline V CDR1 and CDR2: MNHEY, SVGAGI. V lost 2 bases, J lost 2 bases, and 9 bases lay in between. The CDR3 DNA is TGTGCCAGCAGTTACGGTCCCAGCAACACCGGGGAGCTGTTTTTT. The encoded protein is CASSYGPSNTGELFF.

The chain joins TRBV6-1 to TRBJ2-7; no clear D. CDR3 length equals 13 residues. Germline-derived CDR1 and CDR2 are MNHNS and SASEGT. V lost 0 bases, J lost 3 bases, and 6 bases lay in between. The CDR3: CASSEALDYEQYF. For the CDR3, the DNA is TGTGCCAGCAGTGAAGCGCTGGACTACGAGCAGTACTTC.

The V gene is TRBV4-1, the J gene TRBJ2-4; possible D gene TRBD1, 6 bases. This CDR3 comprises 14 residues. Germline-derived CDR1 and CDR2 are MGHRA and YSYEKL. The germline V and J ends were trimmed by 4 bases and 4 bases, with 11 bases remaining between them. The CDR3 sequence is CASSLPGQKNIQYF. The CDR3 DNA sequence: TGCGCCAGCAGCCTCCCCGGACAGAAAAACATTCAGTACTTC.

The gene calls are TRBV28 and TRBJ2-1; 12 nucleotides match TRBD2. The CDR3 is 16 amino acids. Trimming at V came to 4 bases and at J to 2 bases, leaving 3 bases not matched to a gene. From germline, CDR1 is MDHEN and CDR2 SYDVKM. DNA for the CDR3: TGTGCCAGCAGTTCGGGACTAGCGGGTACCTACAATGAGCAGTTCTTC. The encoded protein is CASSSGLAGTYNEQFF.

The rearrangement joins TRBV7-8 to TRBJ1-2, with D tentatively TRBD1 (5 bases). CDR1 SGHVS and CDR2 FQNEAQ come from the germline V gene. V lost 5 bases to trimming and J lost 6 bases, with 13 bases between them. This CDR3 is 13 amino acids long. CDR3 DNA: TGTGCCAGCAGCCGACAGCTCGTCGATGGCTACACCTTC. Its translation: CASSRQLVDGYTF.

The chain employs TRBV4-2 and TRBJ2-1, with D possibly matching TRBD1 (5 bases). V was shortened by 4 bases and J by 8 bases, with 12 bases between the two germline ends. This CDR3 is built from 13 residues. Germline-derived CDR1 and CDR2 are LGHNA and YNFKEQ. Written as DNA, the CDR3 is TGTGCCAGCAGCCCCTTAGGGGCCTATGAGCAGTTCTTC. This codes for CASSPLGAYEQFF.

The chain combines TRBV9 with TRBJ1-5; a possible D gene is TRBD1 (5 bases). This CDR3 comprises 15 residues. Germline loops: CDR1 SGDLS, CDR2 YYNGEE. Trimming pared 4 bases from V and 2 bases from J, leaving 13 bases between. The CDR3 DNA reads TGTGCCAGCAGCACTGGGACCGAAGGCAATCAGCCCCAGCATTTT. It translates to CASSTGTEGNQPQHF.

J is TRBJ1-5 and V is TRBV21-1; the table's D call TRBD1 went unverified against the DNA. TRBV21-1 is listed as a pseudogene. This CDR3 has 17 amino acids. The CDR3 spells CASSKASIRGSWQPQHF. CDR3 nucleotide sequence: TGTGCCAGCAGCAAAGCCAGCATTAGGGGGTCTTGGCAGCCCCAGCATTTT.

The V call is TRBV25-1, the J call TRBJ2-1, with D perhaps being TRBD1 or TRBD2 (7 bases each). Germline V gene lookup returns CDR1 MGHDK and CDR2 SYGVNS. Trimming took off 8 bases at V and 5 bases at J, with 19 bases between the two ends. The CDR3 loop spans 15 amino acids. This chain's CDR3 is CASGEGARLDNEQFF. CDR3 DNA: TGTGCCAGCGGGGAGGGGGCCCGCCTAGACAATGAGCAGTTCTTC.

The CDR3 loop is CASSLNWQETQYF. The CDR3, as DNA: TGTGCCAGCAGCCTTAACTGGCAAGAGACCCAGTACTTC. V and J are TRBV6-5 and TRBJ2-5; D is ambiguous. In germline, CDR1 is MNHEY, CDR2 SVGAGI. This CDR3 has 13 amino acids. Trimming cost V 6 bases and J 2 bases, with 10 bases left between them.

CDR3 loop: CASSDRLAGGSGNEQYF. The CDR3 DNA reads as TGTGCCAGCAGTGATCGGCTAGCGGGGGGTTCTGGGAACGAGCAGTACTTC. The genes are TRBV6-1 and TRBJ2-7; 11 bases fit TRBD2. The CDR3 has 17 residues. V shed 3 bases and J 5 bases; nucleotides not matched to a gene: 12. Germline CDR1 MNHNS, CDR2 SASEGT.

This clone was picked up one time. This chain connects TRBV6-5 to TRBJ2-1, with a possible D match to TRBD2 (6 bases). Trimming took 0 bases from V and 6 from J, leaving 9 bases between them. In germline, CDR1 is MNHEY, CDR2 SVGAGI. CDR3 length: 14 residues. For the CDR3, the DNA is TGTGCCAGCAGTTACTCGGGAGGTTCCAATGAGCAGTTCTTC. Translated, it gives CASSYSGGSNEQFF.

V usage is TRBV5-4 and J usage is TRBJ1-1; D is possibly TRBD1 (5 bases). V gave up 4 bases and J gave up 5 bases, with 12 bases separating them. The length of the CDR3 is 13 residues. Germline CDR1 is SGHNT and CDR2 is YYREEE (reference sequence). CDR3 amino acids: CASSLRGSTEAFF. In DNA form, the CDR3 reads TGTGCCAGCAGCCTCCGGGGGAGTACTGAAGCTTTCTTT.

V usage is TRBV11-1 and J usage is TRBJ2-3, with D unclear. V lost 3 bases to trimming and J lost 1 base, with 11 bases between them. Per the germline V gene, CDR1 is SGHAT and CDR2 is FQDESV (reference sequence). There are 15 residues in the CDR3. The CDR3 nucleotides are TGTGCCAGCAGCTTGCTCTCGAGTCGCACAGATACGCAGTATTTT. The encoded protein is CASSLLSSRTDTQYF.